A selection of T cell receptor beta chains follows, all from one sample in a study of T cells in Graves' hyperthyroidism and ophthalmopathy. MiXCR, run by TCRdb on the multiplex PCR reads, gives a single entry per CDR3 protein. This sample yields more than 350,000 distinct CDR3 sequences, of which approximately 17% are seen a single time; almost 35% belongs to the top ten. Sequencing input: blood. The origin of the receptors is a woman between 25 and 40 years old with Graves' hyperthyroidism that later progressed to Graves' ophthalmopathy. The CDR3 runs from the conserved cysteine through the conserved F or W. The order of the fields is D gene, V gene, J gene, clone size, CDR3 DNA, CDR3 protein. A D gene is named only where the DNA matches it firmly. The size of a clone is reported for some rows only, either as once, few or many, or as a class for expanded clones.

.	TRBV2	TRBJ1-5	many	TGTGCCAGCAGTGTAGGCGCCGGTGGGCATCAGCCCCAGCATTTT	CASSVGAGGHQPQHF
.	TRBV29-1	TRBJ2-7	.	TGCAGCGTTGGGGGGCTAGCGGACGCCTACGAGCAGTACTTC	CSVGGLADAYEQYF
.	TRBV28	TRBJ1-2	many	TGTGCCAGCAGGCCCTCGGGAATGGGTCTATATGGCTACACCTTC	CASRPSGMGLYGYTF
.	TRBV25-1	TRBJ2-2	many	TGTGCCAGCAGTGAATACGAGAGGATCACCGGGGAGCTGTTTTTT	CASSEYERITGELFF
.	TRBV27	TRBJ1-2	.	TGTGCCAGCAGACCACCCGGGCCCTACTATGGCTACACCTTC	CASRPPGPYYGYTF
TRBD1	TRBV19	TRBJ2-1	.	TGTGCCAGTAGTCTCGTGGGACAGCTTCTAAATGAGCAGTTCTTC	CASSLVGQLLNEQFF
.	TRBV5-1	TRBJ2-2	few	TGCGCCAGCAGCTTGGTCTCGGACGGGGAGCTGTTTTTT	CASSLVSDGELFF
.	TRBV29-1	TRBJ1-1	few	TGCAGCGTTGACCCTCGGACAGAGACTATGAACACTGAAGCTTTCTTT	CSVDPRTETMNTEAFF
TRBD2	TRBV10-1	TRBJ2-1	.	TGCGCCAGCAGTGAGTCGATTCGAAGCGGGAGGCGGAAAGAGCAGTTCTTC	CASSESIRSGRRKEQFF
TRBD2	TRBV27	TRBJ2-7	.	TGTGCCAGCAGTTTGAGCTGGGACCTAGCGGGACCCCGGCCGTCCGAGCAGTACTTC	CASSLSWDLAGPRPSEQYF
.	TRBV5-1	TRBJ2-5	many	TGCGCCAGCAGCCCTCGGTGGGGGCAACAAGAGACCCAGTACTTC	CASSPRWGQQETQYF
.	TRBV6-1	TRBJ1-1	many	TGTGCCAGCAGTATTAACACCGGGAGGACTGAAGCTTTCTTT	CASSINTGRTEAFF
TRBD2	TRBV20-1	TRBJ2-1	many	TGCAGGACTAGCGGGAATTACAATGAGCAGTTCTTC	CRTSGNYNEQFF
.	TRBV12-3/TRBV12-4	TRBJ1-5	many	TGTGCCAGCAGTTTTTGGGATAGCAATCAGCCCCAGCATTTT	CASSFWDSNQPQHF
.	TRBV29-1	TRBJ1-2	many	TGCAGCGTTGAACGGGGCAGGGAGGGCTACACCTTC	CSVERGREGYTF
.	TRBV9	TRBJ1-2	.	TGTGCCAGCCGCGTTAGGCAGGGGAACTATGGCTACACCTTC	CASRVRQGNYGYTF
.	TRBV6-1	TRBJ2-3	many	TGTGCCAGCAGTGATCGCTCTGATTCATCCACAGATACGCAGTATTTT	CASSDRSDSSTDTQYF
.	TRBV20-1	TRBJ1-2	many	TGCAGTGCTAGTTGGGACGGAGAATTTAACTATGGCTACACCTTC	CSASWDGEFNYGYTF
.	TRBV18	TRBJ2-5	few	TGTGCCAGCTCACCGAGCAAGGGTGAAGGGACCCAGTACTTC	CASSPSKGEGTQYF
.	TRBV10-3	TRBJ2-2	many	TGTGCCATCTCGAGCTACTCGAACACCGGGGAGCTGTTTTTT	CAISSYSNTGELFF
.	TRBV10-1	TRBJ2-2	few	TGCGCCAGAGACCCCCCAGGGTTCGACACCGGGGAGCTGTTTTTT	CARDPPGFDTGELFF
TRBD2	TRBV28	TRBJ2-1	many	TGTGCCAGCAGTCCGACTAGCGGGAATTACAATGAGCAGTTCTTC	CASSPTSGNYNEQFF